The subject of this entry is one TCR beta chain. Assay used: immunoSEQ multiplex PCR; TCRdb lists only in-frame clones, some missing. The data contain some 500,000 clones, around three quarters of them singletons. This CDR3 region has 16 residues. J was trimmed by 2 bases and V by 3 bases; bases with no gene match: 8. The germline gives CDR1 SGHRS, CDR2 YFSETQ. This sample stems from a study of shared clonotypes between healthy human individuals. The sequenced material came from PBMCs. This chain connects TRBV5-1 to TRBJ2-3; 8 bases agree with TRBD2. The sequence was obtained from a woman between 40 and 50 years old in good health. Some clones in this sample may be carry-over from other donors' samples. The CDR3 is CASSWTAGATTDTQYF. The CDR3 nucleotides are TGCGCCAGCAGCTGGACAGCGGGGGCTACCACAGATACGCAGTATTTT. The variable domain in full, with the rest retrieved from reference TRBV5-1 and TRBJ2-3, is KAGVTQTPRYLIKTRGQQVTLSCSPISGHRSVSWYQQTPGQGLQFLFEYFSETQRNKGNFPGRFSGRQFSNSRSEMNVSTLELGDSALYLCASSWTAGATTDTQYFGPGTRLTVL.